The 12 T cell receptor beta chains given below trace back to one sample, sequenced in a study of T cells in Graves' hyperthyroidism and ophthalmopathy. Amplification of TCR beta CDR3 regions used RNA as the template. HTBI primers were the set used in a first-round RT-PCR of the TCR CDR3. TCRdb independently ran MiXCR on the multiplex PCR reads; one entry per CDR3 protein. Here the sample spans hundreds of thousands of distinct CDR3 sequences, less than 20% being singletons. The sample was blood. These receptors all come from a man in his forties or fifties with Graves' ophthalmopathy.

The chain links TRBV28 to TRBJ1-6; D may be TRBD1 (5 bases). CDR3 size: 14 residues. V was cut by 8 bases and J by 0 bases, with 8 bases left in between. CDR1 MDHEN and CDR2 SYDVKM come from the germline V gene. CDR3 loop: CASGGSSYNSPLHF. The CDR3 DNA sequence: TGTGCCAGCGGGGGGAGCTCCTATAATTCACCCCTCCACTTT.

The chain combines TRBV30 with TRBJ1-3, with 7 bases aligning to TRBD1. Germline CDR1 and CDR2: GTSNPN and SVGIG (reference sequence). V lost 6 bases, J lost 0 bases, and 8 bases stayed unmatched. The CDR3 is 15 amino acids. Here the CDR3 reads CACPQDRCSGNTIYF. CDR3 coding DNA: TGTGCCTGCCCCCAGGACAGGTGCTCTGGAAACACCATATATTTT.

This clonotype was counted many times. The gene calls are TRBV2 and TRBJ2-2; 16 nucleotides line up with TRBD2. The CDR3 extends over 17 amino acids. V was pared by 5 bases and J by 7 bases, with 7 bases of the junction left unmatched. Germline V lookup: CDR1 SNHLY, CDR2 FYNNEI. The CDR3 sequence is CASSPGLAGGPDGELFF. The CDR3 DNA reads as TGTGCCAGCAGTCCGGGACTAGCGGGGGGGCCTGACGGGGAGCTGTTTTTT.

The chain joins TRBV18 to TRBJ2-1; 9 positions match TRBD1. This CDR3 is built from 15 residues. V trimming: 7 bases; J trimming: 7 bases; junction bases outside the gene matches: 11. Germline CDR1 KGHSH, CDR2 LQKENI. The CDR3 protein is CASYPGTGFPNEQFF. The CDR3 region has the DNA TGTGCCAGCTATCCCGGGACAGGGTTCCCAAATGAGCAGTTCTTC.

This clonotype showed up just a few times. V usage is TRBV5-1 and J usage is TRBJ1-2; 9 bases are shared with TRBD1. CDR3 length: 15 residues. Trimming at V came to 5 bases and at J to 2 bases, leaving 7 bases not matched to a gene. Germline CDR1 and CDR2: SGHRS and YFSETQ. CDR3 sequence (DNA): TGCGCCAGCAGTTTCGCCGGGACAGGGAACTATGGCTACACCTTC. Residues: CASSFAGTGNYGYTF.

In its sample, this clonotype was seen once. The V and J genes are TRBV28 and TRBJ2-5; D is undetermined. V lost 3 bases and J lost 1, with 15 bases in between. In germline, CDR1 is MDHEN, CDR2 SYDVKM. This CDR3 is built from 16 residues. Written as DNA, the CDR3 is TGTGCCAGCAGTTTTCTCCCCCTCGGCCTCCAAGAGACCCAGTACTTC. Translation: CASSFLPLGLQETQYF.

This clonotype was counted between two and nine times. The chain is built from TRBV4-3 and TRBJ2-4; possible D gene TRBD1, 7 bases. The V gene lost 0 bases and the J gene lost 4 bases, with 19 bases spanning the gap. CDR1 LGHNA and CDR2 YSLEER come from the germline V gene. The CDR3 sequence is 18 residues long. DNA of the CDR3: TGCGCCAGCAGCCAAGATTGGGTTGGAGGGGGCCAAAAAAACATTCAGTACTTC. This encodes CASSQDWVGGGQKNIQYF.

The sample holds many counts of this clonotype. This chain uses TRBV30 with TRBJ2-3; 13 positions match TRBD2. V lost 0 bases, J lost 2 bases, and 2 bases stayed unmatched. This CDR3 is 16 amino acids long. Per germline, CDR1 GTSNPN and CDR2 SVGIG (reference sequence). CDR3 region: CAWSVGLAGNTDTQYF. CDR3 sequence (DNA): TGTGCCTGGAGTGTGGGACTAGCGGGGAACACAGATACGCAGTATTTT.

This clonotype occurred a few times. The chain has TRBV19 and TRBJ2-4; D is ambiguous. Deletions cut 5 bases from V and 6 bases from J, with 17 bases between. This CDR3 has 15 residues. Germline loops: CDR1 LNHDA, CDR2 SQIVND (reference sequence). CDR3 in amino acids: CASSAPGSTANIQYF. DNA of the CDR3: TGTGCCAGTAGTGCCCCCGGATCCACCGCAAACATTCAGTACTTC.

This clonotype was detected many times. The gene calls are TRBV7-9 and TRBJ2-1, with 7 bases lining up with TRBD2. This CDR3 is 16 amino acids long. Trimming took 2 bases from V and 0 from J; bases not matched to a gene: 4. Germline CDR1 is SEHNR and CDR2 is FQNEAQ (reference sequence). The CDR3 DNA reads TGTGCCAGCAGCTTATCTAGCGGAAGCTCCTACAATGAGCAGTTCTTC. Its translation: CASSLSSGSSYNEQFF.

Concerning this clonotype: This may stem from a read error, because a much larger clone lies one nucleotide away. CDR3 protein: CASSSGQAHGYTF. The CDR3 DNA follows: TGCGCCAGCAGCTCGGGCCAGGCCCATGGCTACACCTTC. The chain couples TRBV5-1 to TRBJ1-2; unclear D gene. The length of the CDR3 is 13 residues. V was cut by 3 bases and J by 6 bases, with 12 bases left in between. Germline V CDR1 and CDR2: SGHRS, YFSETQ.

This rearrangement joins TRBV25-1 to TRBJ2-3; TRBD1 aligns across 12 bases. The CDR3 runs to 14 residues. V lost 8 bases, J lost 5 bases, and 5 bases stayed unmatched. The germline V gene has CDR1 MGHDK and CDR2 SYGVNS. The DNA for the CDR3 is TGTGCCAGCCGGGACAGGGGGCAGGGAGATACGCAGTATTTT. It encodes CASRDRGQGDTQYF.